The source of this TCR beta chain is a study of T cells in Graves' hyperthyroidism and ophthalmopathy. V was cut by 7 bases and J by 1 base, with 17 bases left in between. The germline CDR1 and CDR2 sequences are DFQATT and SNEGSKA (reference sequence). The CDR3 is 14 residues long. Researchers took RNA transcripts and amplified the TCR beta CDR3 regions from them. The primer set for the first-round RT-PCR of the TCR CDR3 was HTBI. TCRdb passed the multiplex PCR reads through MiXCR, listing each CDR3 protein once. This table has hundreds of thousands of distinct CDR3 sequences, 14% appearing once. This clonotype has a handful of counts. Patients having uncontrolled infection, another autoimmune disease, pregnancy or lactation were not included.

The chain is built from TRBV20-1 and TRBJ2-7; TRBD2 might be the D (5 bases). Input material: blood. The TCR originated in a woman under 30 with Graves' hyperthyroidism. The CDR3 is CSVRPPSGSYEQYF. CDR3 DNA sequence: TGCAGTGTCCGACCACCCAGCGGATCCTACGAGCAGTACTTC.